Listed below are T cell receptor beta chains from one sample, sequenced in a study of post-analysis software for immune sequencing data. TCRdb reanalysed the PCR reads using MiXCR and keeps one entry per CDR3 protein. The table lists about half a million distinct CDR3 sequences, under 55% of them singletons. The sequenced sample was blood. These receptors all come from a girl aged 5 to 17 with multiple sclerosis. The CDR3 runs from the conserved cysteine through the conserved F or W. A D gene is named only where the DNA matches it firmly. Clone sizes are given selectively: once, few, many, or a class where the clone is expanded.

v_gene	j_gene	abundance	d_gene	CDR3nt	CDR3aa
TRBV3-1	TRBJ2-1	-	TRBD2	TGTACCAGCAGCCAAGGTGTTGCGGGAGGGGGCGATGAGCAGTTCTTC	CTSSQGVAGGGDEQFF
TRBV7-8	TRBJ2-2	-	-	TGTGCCAGCAGTCCAGGGCGGGACGGGGAGCTGTTTTTT	CASSPGRDGELFF
TRBV24-1	TRBJ2-1	many	-	TGTGCCACCAGTCCGGGATCCGACAATGAGCAGTTCTTC	CATSPGSDNEQFF
TRBV6-2/TRBV6-3	TRBJ1-2	few	TRBD1	TGTGCCAGCAGATACGACAGGGGGAGGCAAGGCTACACCTTC	CASRYDRGRQGYTF
TRBV4-1	TRBJ2-4	-	TRBD2	TGCGCCAGCAGCCAAGAGTCGACTAGCGGGACGAACATTCAGTACTTC	CASSQESTSGTNIQYF
TRBV6-2/TRBV6-3	TRBJ1-1	-	-	TGTGCCAGCAGTTACTTTGGGTCTGAAGCTTTCTTT	CASSYFGSEAFF
TRBV27	TRBJ1-1	-	TRBD1	TGTGCCAGCAGGCATCAGGGGGCGCGGACTGAAGCTTTCTTT	CASRHQGARTEAFF
TRBV6-5	TRBJ2-5	few	TRBD1	TGTGCCAGCAGCCTCAACAGGGGGGTCTCGGTGCAGTACTTC	CASSLNRGVSVQYF
TRBV12-3/TRBV12-4	TRBJ2-1	-	TRBD2	TGTGCCAGCAGTTTAACGACTAGCGGGAGGGCTAGTGAGCAGTTCTTC	CASSLTTSGRASEQFF
TRBV29-1	TRBJ2-3	-	-	TGCAGCGTTGCTCACAGGGTCCAAGATACGCAGTATTTT	CSVAHRVQDTQYF
TRBV20-1	TRBJ2-3	-	-	TGCAGTGCGAAGCTGGGGGCCACAGATACGCAGTATTTT	CSAKLGATDTQYF
TRBV7-9	TRBJ2-5	-	TRBD2	TGTGCCAGCAGCCCCCAGACTAGCGGGAGGGCTCCAAAAGAGACCCAGTACTTC	CASSPQTSGRAPKETQYF
TRBV10-2	TRBJ2-3	few	TRBD2	TGCGCCAGTGGGCCGGGACTAGCGGGAGTAGATACGCAGTATTTT	CASGPGLAGVDTQYF
TRBV12-3/TRBV12-4	TRBJ2-1	many	TRBD2	TGTGCCAGCAATGGACTAGCGGGAGTCCACAATGAGCAGTTCTTC	CASNGLAGVHNEQFF
TRBV15	TRBJ2-7	-	-	TGTGCCACCAGCAGAGATATGAGGGGCGAGCAGTACTTC	CATSRDMRGEQYF
TRBV20-1	TRBJ2-3	-	-	TGCAGTGCTAGAACCCCCGGGGTAACAGATACGCAGTATTTT	CSARTPGVTDTQYF
TRBV7-9	TRBJ2-5	-	-	TGTGCCAGCAGCTTAGCGTTGGGGTATGGAGAGACCCAGTACTTC	CASSLALGYGETQYF
TRBV28	TRBJ1-5	-	-	TGTGCCAGCAGCCGTTGGGGGGGGTTAACAGCCCAGCATTTT	CASSRWGGLTAQHF